This TCR beta chain came from a study of beta chain features in type 1 diabetes. Study-level results: TCRB CDR3s were moderately but significantly shorter in Type 1 diabetes patients in all four CD4+ subsets. PCR might preferentially amplify shorter templates, equally in patients and controls. A greater similarity of naive, central memory and Treg TCRB repertoires was seen among patients than among healthy donors.

Germline CDR1 is SGHRS and CDR2 is YFSETQ. The CDR3 has 12 residues. V lost 0 bases and J lost 5, with 4 bases in between. The study reverse transcribed the entire isolated RNA, so it sequenced expressed TCRB transcripts. The assay was immunoSEQ multiplex PCR, and TCRdb's table has in-frame clones only and misses some. The sample lists 200,000 to 300,000 clones; around 9.9% were seen once. Details on this clone: Antigen: not known.

Blood was drawn once from each donor into heparinised tubes. The draws averaged roughly 120 mL. Cell sorting via CD45RO/CCR7/CD25/CD127/CD95/CD27 was performed to obtain CD4+ naive, central memory, regulatory and stem cell-like memory cells. The sequencing sample was made of naive CD4+ T cells from blood. This TCR was recovered from a man younger than 45 with type 1 diabetes. The rearrangement links TRBV5-1 to TRBJ2-3; D not resolved. Here the CDR3 reads CASSLVLDTQYF. CDR3 DNA: TGCGCCAGCAGCTTGGTACTAGATACGCAGTATTTT.